The present T cell receptor (beta chain) was sequenced within a study of T cell responses to AZD1222 COVID-19 vaccine (dated by TCRdb to 2020 to 2023). About the full investigation: A total of about 250 trial participants underwent TCR sequencing, of whom nearly 210 had received two doses of AZD1222 and 26 had received two doses of the MenACWY control vaccine. Trial participants were enrolled by age into subgroups of 18-55, 56-69 and 70-plus years, and around 150, 28 and 57 TCR-sequenced participants, respectively, were included in these subgroups. The paper as a whole reports these results and caveats: Reportedly, close to half of the unique spike-specific TCRs recognized epitopes lying outside the regions that are mutated in the B.1.351 and B.1.1.7 variants. Because no day 14 peak-response samples were available, the repertoires could be characterized only after the peak T cell response. The whole spike protein was spanned by vaccine-associated CD4 TCRs, and dominant responses were seen in regions 160-218 and 743-854. After two AZD1222 doses, spike-specific TCR breadth and depth were significantly higher than at day 0 and than in MenACWY recipients. In the small 56-69-year group, the increase in depth fell short of significance, most likely because of low power. Only six or seven AZD1222 recipients were SARS-CoV-2 seropositive at baseline, limiting conclusions about previously exposed vaccinees. Most participants were white British and females outnumbered males, and the authors suggested that clonal diversity may have been underestimated.

Per the publication, the time point label means: about 28 days (+/-7) after the second vaccine dose. AZD1222 recipients whose second dose came at about 4 weeks and those whose second dose came at about 12 weeks were combined into one group, since spike-specific TCR depth and breadth did not differ between the two schedules. The vaccinee samples were drawn from two UK trials, COV001 and COV002, one of which was a single-blind randomized controlled phase 2/3 trial testing AZD1222 (ChAdOx1 nCoV-19) in healthy adults. For TCRbeta chain sequencing, PBMC samples were collected from trial participants at day 0 and at day 28 after the second dose. CDR3 length: 13 amino acids, cysteine to phenylalanine. Of the read, only the CDR3 DNA is kept; its 39 bases are in frame from base 1. The V end loses 2 bases and the J end loses 9 bases, and a stretch of 11 bases separates them. Comment on this clone: The antigen this receptor binds is unknown. Per-base qualities were not stored, and no clone one base away is much larger.

The CDR3 regions of human TCRbeta chains were subjected to immunosequencing. The original methods were these. TCRs in the repertoires were compared against a reference library of SARS-CoV-2-specific TCRs that had been generated with the MIRA antigen-specificity platform. Breadth meant the fraction of unique TCRs that were SARS-CoV-2-associated, whereas depth meant the fraction of total T cells that were SARS-CoV-2-associated. Using the MIRA data, every spike-specific TCR was mapped to the spike region that the TCR reacted to and assigned to either a CD4 or a CD8 class. Log10-transformed breadth and depth values were compared by one-way ANOVA with Sidak's multiple comparisons tests. Entries here come from immuneACCESS through TCRdb and include only in-frame sequences with V and J called. Some clones fail to appear in such tables; in the studies checked, an unresolved V gene covers under half of the shortfall, and the cause of the remainder is unknown. V and J calls and clone size are those listed in that table; D and trimming were worked out from the DNA. Within this sample are around 70,000 clones, with roughly 85% of them counted one time only. Of the sample, 1% to 1.5% falls within the top ten clones.

The sequenced sample was peripheral blood, obtained 28 days after the second AZD1222 dose. The TCR sequence derives from an adult who received the AZD1222 COVID-19 vaccine. The sequence joins TRBV12-3 or TRBV12-4 to TRBJ1-5; the D gene is not confidently resolved. The CDR3: CASSLNRERPQHF. Read as DNA, the sequence is TGTGCCAGCAGTTTAAACCGGGAGAGGCCCCAGCATTTT.